These 7 T cell receptor beta chains were sequenced from one sample in a study of shared clonotypes between healthy human individuals. Only in-frame clones appear in the TCRdb table, and some are missing; sequencing was by immunoSEQ multiplex PCR. The data hold roughly 1,600,000 clones, with 97% to 99% observed a single time. Sequencing was done on a sample of naive CD4+ T cells sorted from blood. Indicated subset: CD45RA+ positively selected. These receptors were obtained from a man aged 25 to 40 in good health.

This chain connects TRBV5-1 to TRBJ2-3; TRBD2 agrees at 11 bases. V gave up 2 bases and J gave up 7 bases; unmatched junction bases: 6. Per germline, CDR1 SGHRS and CDR2 YFSETQ. CDR3 length: 15 amino acids. The CDR3 loop is CASSLTTSGSNTQYF. The CDR3 DNA sequence: TGCGCCAGCAGCTTAACCACTAGCGGGAGTAATACGCAGTATTTT.

The J gene is TRBJ2-7, the V gene TRBV19, with 7 nucleotides matching TRBD2. Germline CDR1 and CDR2: LNHDA and SQIVND (reference sequence). This CDR3 is 14 amino acids long. The V gene end was trimmed by 8 bases and the J gene end by 3 bases; junction bases not matched to a gene: 10. The CDR3 reads CASGASGRLYEQYF. DNA of the CDR3: TGTGCCAGTGGAGCTAGCGGACGTCTCTACGAGCAGTACTTC. The full variable domain, its missing parts supplied by reference TRBV19 and TRBJ2-7, is DGGITQSPKYLFRKEGQNVTLSCEQNLNHDAMYWYRQDPGQGLRLIYYSQIVNDFQKGDIAEGYSVSREKKESFPLTVTSAQKNPTAFYLCASGASGRLYEQYFGPGTRLTVT.

The chain is built from TRBV14 and TRBJ2-7; D call uncertain. CDR3 length: 11 amino acids. Deletions cut 2 bases from V and 5 bases from J, with 4 bases between. CDR1 is SGHDN and CDR2 is FVKESK in the germline V gene. The CDR3 coding sequence is TGTGCCAGCAGCCAAAGTAACGAGCAGTACTTC. Residues: CASSQSNEQYF. The whole variable domain, filled in from reference TRBV14 and TRBJ2-7, reads EAGVTQFPSHSVIEKGQTVTLRCDPISGHDNLYWYRRVMGKEIKFLLHFVKESKQDESGMPNNRFLAERTGGTYSTLKVQPAELEDSGVYFCASSQSNEQYFGPGTRLTVT.

This chain links TRBV19 with TRBJ2-1; 8 bases agree with TRBD2. Losses at the gene ends were 1 base for V and 8 bases for J; bases not matched to a gene: 1. The CDR3 sequence is 13 residues long. CDR1 is LNHDA and CDR2 is SQIVND in the germline V gene (reference sequence). The CDR3 DNA is TGTGCCAGTAGTATAGCCGGGGGGGATGAGCAGTTCTTC. Protein: CASSIAGGDEQFF.

The chain has TRBV6-1 and TRBJ1-5; no definite D call. In germline, CDR1 is MNHNS, CDR2 SASEGT. V lost 2 bases, J lost 7 bases, and 15 bases lay in between. This CDR3 has 15 residues. This chain's CDR3 is CASSEKSVGEQPQHF. CDR3 nucleotide sequence: TGTGCCAGCAGTGAAAAGTCTGTAGGAGAGCAGCCCCAGCATTTT.

The V gene is TRBV6-6, the J gene TRBJ1-2, with D unclear. Germline V CDR1 and CDR2: MNHNY, SVGAGI (reference sequence). V lost 2 bases to trimming and J lost 3 bases, with 10 bases between them. The CDR3 runs to 14 residues. The CDR3 here is CASSYGAMDYGYTF. CDR3 bases: TGTGCCAGCAGTTACGGTGCCATGGACTATGGCTACACCTTC.

The V call is TRBV2, the J call TRBJ2-1; 11 nucleotides agree with TRBD2. V shed 11 bases, J shed 7 bases, and the junction held 7 bases outside the gene matches. Germline V gene sequence: CDR1 SNHLY, CDR2 FYNNEI. The CDR3 length is 13 residues. The CDR3 sequence is CAGGLAEGNEQFF. CDR3 in DNA: TGTGCCGGGGGACTAGCGGAGGGGAATGAGCAGTTCTTC. Drawing the rest from reference TRBV2 and TRBJ2-1, the complete variable domain is EPEVTQTPSHQVTQMGQEVILRCVPISNHLYFYWYRQILGQKVEFLVSFYNNEISEKSEIFDDQFSVERPDGSNFTLKIRSTKLEDSAMYFCAGGLAEGNEQFFGPGTRLTVL.